This T cell receptor beta chain was captured by sequencing in a study of regulatory T cells in long-lasting Graves disease. Study-level results: Fewer public clonotypes were shared by new patients (around 990) than by persistent patients (roughly 2,500). Persistent Graves' patients showed a TCR diversity that was lower than that of newly diagnosed ones.

Time point noted: newly diagnosed GD, antithyroid drugs for less than 3 months. TCR sequences were obtained from RNA taken from PBMCs. Arm-PCR with iRepertoire HTBI primers amplified the CDR3 regions for these TCR beta libraries. From the multiplex PCR reads, TCRdb called clonotypes with MiXCR, one entry per CDR3 protein. The repertoire holds more than 450,000 distinct CDR3 sequences, with around 13% as singletons. In regard to this clonotype: What it recognizes is unknown.

Trimming removed 1 base from V and 3 bases from J; junction bases left unmatched: 9. Per the germline V gene, CDR1 is SEHNR and CDR2 is FQNEAQ (reference sequence). There are 16 residues in the CDR3. These data were likewise used in another study, on T cells in Graves' hyperthyroidism and ophthalmopathy. This second study notes: If no ophthalmopathy progression occurred within 18 months, Graves' hyperthyroidism was stable.

The TCR comes from a woman aged 25 to 39 with Graves disease. Sequencing was performed on peripheral blood mononuclear cells (PBMCs), taken at new diagnosis, from a patient treated with antithyroid drugs. The chain couples TRBV7-9 to TRBJ2-7; 7 bases are shared with TRBD2. The CDR3 region is CASSLGVGGMGYEQYF. The CDR3 DNA follows: TGTGCCAGCAGCTTAGGAGTGGGGGGGATGGGCTACGAGCAGTACTTC.